This T cell receptor beta chain is from a study of technical replicates of blood from a handful of donors. Some clones are missing from TCRdb's copy, which holds only in-frame ones; the method was immunoSEQ multiplex PCR. The table shows tens of thousands of clones, with less than 90% occurring only once. Germline CDR1 reads SGHRS; CDR2 reads YFSETQ. The CDR3 is 13 amino acids. V gave up 1 base and J gave up 2 bases, with 7 bases separating them. The sample consisted of PBMCs. The genes are TRBV5-1 and TRBJ2-7, with D unresolved. The TCR originated in a human donor in good health. Some clones in this sample may be carry-over from other donors' samples. The CDR3 nucleotides read TGCGCCAGCAGCTTGAATAGCCCCTACGAGCAGTACTTC. Translating gives CASSLNSPYEQYF. The full variable domain, with the rest looked up from reference TRBV5-1 and TRBJ2-7, is KAGVTQTPRYLIKTRGQQVTLSCSPISGHRSVSWYQQTPGQGLQFLFEYFSETQRNKGNFPGRFSGRQFSNSRSEMNVSTLELGDSALYLCASSLNSPYEQYFGPGTRLTVT.